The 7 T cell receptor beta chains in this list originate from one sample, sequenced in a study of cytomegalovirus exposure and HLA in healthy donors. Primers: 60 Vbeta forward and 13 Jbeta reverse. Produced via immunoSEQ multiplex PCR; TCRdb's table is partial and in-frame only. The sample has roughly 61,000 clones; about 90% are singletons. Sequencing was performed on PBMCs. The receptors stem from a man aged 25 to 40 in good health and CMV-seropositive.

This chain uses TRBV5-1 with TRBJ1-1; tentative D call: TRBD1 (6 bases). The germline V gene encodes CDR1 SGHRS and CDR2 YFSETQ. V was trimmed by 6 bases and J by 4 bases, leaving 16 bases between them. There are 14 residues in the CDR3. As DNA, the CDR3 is TGCGCCAGCACCAGCGAGGGGGTCGGCACTGAAGCTTTCTTT. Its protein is CASTSEGVGTEAFF.

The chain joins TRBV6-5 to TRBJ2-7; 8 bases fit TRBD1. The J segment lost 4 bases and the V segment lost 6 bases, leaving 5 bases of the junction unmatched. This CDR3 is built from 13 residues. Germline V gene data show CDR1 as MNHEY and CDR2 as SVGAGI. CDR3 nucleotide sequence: TGTGCCAGCAGCAGGACAGGGAGGTACGAGCAGTACTTC. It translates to CASSRTGRYEQYF.

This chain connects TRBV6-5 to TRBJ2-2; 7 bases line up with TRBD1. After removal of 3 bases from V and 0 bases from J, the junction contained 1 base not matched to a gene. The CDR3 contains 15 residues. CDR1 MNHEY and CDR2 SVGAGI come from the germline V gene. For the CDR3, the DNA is TGTGCCAGCAGTTATACAGGGGCGAACACCGGGGAGCTGTTTTTT. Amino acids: CASSYTGANTGELFF.

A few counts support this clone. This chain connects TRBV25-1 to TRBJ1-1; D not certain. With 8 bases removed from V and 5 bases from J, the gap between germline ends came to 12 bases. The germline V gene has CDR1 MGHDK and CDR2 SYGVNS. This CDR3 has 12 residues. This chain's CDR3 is CASVEGGTEAFF. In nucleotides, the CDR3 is TGTGCCAGCGTGGAGGGAGGGACTGAAGCTTTCTTT.

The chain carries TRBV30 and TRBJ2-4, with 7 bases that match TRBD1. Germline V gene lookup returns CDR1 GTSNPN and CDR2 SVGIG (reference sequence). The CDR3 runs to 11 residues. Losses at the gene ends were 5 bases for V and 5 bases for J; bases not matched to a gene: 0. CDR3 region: CAWGQENIQYF. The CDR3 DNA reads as TGTGCCTGGGGACAGGAAAACATTCAGTACTTC.

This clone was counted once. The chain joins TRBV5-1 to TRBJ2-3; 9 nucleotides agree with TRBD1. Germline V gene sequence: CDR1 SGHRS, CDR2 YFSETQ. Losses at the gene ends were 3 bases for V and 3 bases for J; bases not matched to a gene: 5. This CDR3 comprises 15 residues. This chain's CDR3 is CASSYGTGRTDTQYF. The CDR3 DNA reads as TGCGCCAGCAGCTATGGGACAGGGAGGACAGATACGCAGTATTTT. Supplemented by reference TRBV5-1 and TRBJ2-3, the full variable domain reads KAGVTQTPRYLIKTRGQQVTLSCSPISGHRSVSWYQQTPGQGLQFLFEYFSETQRNKGNFPGRFSGRQFSNSRSEMNVSTLELGDSALYLCASSYGTGRTDTQYFGPGTRLTVL.

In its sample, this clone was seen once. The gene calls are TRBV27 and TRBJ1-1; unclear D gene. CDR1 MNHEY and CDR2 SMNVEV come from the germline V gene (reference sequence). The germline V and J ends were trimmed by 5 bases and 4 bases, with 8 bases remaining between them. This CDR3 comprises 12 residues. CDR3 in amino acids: CASSPRGTEAFF. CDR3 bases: TGTGCCAGCAGTCCACGGGGCACTGAAGCTTTCTTT.